These T cell receptor beta chains were read from a single sample in a study of beta chain features in type 1 diabetes. Sequencing was performed with immunoSEQ multiplex PCR; in TCRdb, only in-frame clones are kept and a portion is missing. Of approximately 84,000 clones in the sample, about a third were seen once. The sequenced sample was stem cell memory CD4+ T cells from blood. The receptors here all came from a woman under 30 in good health. Each CDR3 is given with its conserved first and last residue. The D gene is left open where the match is weak. Only some rows state a clone size, as once, few, many or a class for expanded clones.

clone_size d_call j_call v_call cdr3_nt cdr3_aa
NA TRBD1 TRBJ1-1 TRBV5-1 TGCGCCAGCTCAGGGGGGCTAGAGCACACTGAAGCTTTCTTT CASSGGLEHTEAFF
NA NA TRBJ2-7 TRBV18 TGTGCCAGCTCACTAGACAGATACGAGCAGTACTTC CASSLDRYEQYF
NA NA TRBJ2-2 TRBV4-1 TGCGCCAGCAGCCAAGATGTGTGGGAGGCCGGGGAGCTGTTTTTT CASSQDVWEAGELFF
NA TRBD1 TRBJ2-5 TRBV7-9 TGTGCCAGCAGCCCTGACGGGACAGGGGGCGGGGAGACCCAGTACTTC CASSPDGTGGGETQYF
NA NA TRBJ2-5 TRBV5-1 TGCGCCAGCAACTCATATCCAGGGGAACAAGAGACCCAGTACTTC CASNSYPGEQETQYF
NA TRBD1 TRBJ2-7 TRBV5-1 TGCGCCAGCAGCTCCGGGACAGGGGGCGGCGAGCAGTACTTC CASSSGTGGGEQYF
NA TRBD1 TRBJ1-1 TRBV5-1 TGCGCCAGCAGCAAAGAGACAGGGATGAACACTGAAGCTTTCTTT CASSKETGMNTEAFF
NA NA TRBJ2-1 TRBV11-2 TGTGCCAGCAGATTACCAGGGGACTCCTACAATGAGCAGTTCTTC CASRLPGDSYNEQFF
NA NA TRBJ2-7 TRBV19 TGTGCCAGTAGTACTAATCTTGGACAGCTTTACGAGCAGTACTTC CASSTNLGQLYEQYF
NA NA TRBJ2-7 TRBV5-6 TGTGCCAGCAGCGGCCTACAGGGCTCCTACGAGCAGTACTTC CASSGLQGSYEQYF
NA TRBD1 TRBJ1-1 TRBV7-8 TGTGCCAGCAGCTTCGGGACAGGGTTCAACACTGAAGCTTTCTTT CASSFGTGFNTEAFF
few NA TRBJ1-1 TRBV5-1 TGCGCCAGCAGCATCACACGGGTCACTGAAGCTTTCTTT CASSITRVTEAFF
few TRBD2 TRBJ2-1 TRBV7-7 TGTGCTAGCACCTATGGCCCACTAGCGGGGGAAACTACATCCAATGAGCAGTTCTTC CASTYGPLAGETTSNEQFF
NA TRBD1 TRBJ1-2 TRBV6-6 TGTGCCAGCAGGACGGAGGGGGCAAAGGTGGGCGGCTACACCTTC CASRTEGAKVGGYTF
NA TRBD2 TRBJ2-1 TRBV11-2 TGTGCCAGCAGCTTTGTCCAACTAGCGGGCACAAGCAATGAGCAGTTCTTC CASSFVQLAGTSNEQFF
NA TRBD1 TRBJ2-7 TRBV5-1 TGCGCCAGCTCGAACACAGGGGGCACCTACGAGCAGTACTTC CASSNTGGTYEQYF
NA NA TRBJ2-3 TRBV9 TGTGCCAGCAGCGCAAGCGTTGGCGGCGGGTCTAGCACAGATACGCAGTATTTT CASSASVGGGSSTDTQYF